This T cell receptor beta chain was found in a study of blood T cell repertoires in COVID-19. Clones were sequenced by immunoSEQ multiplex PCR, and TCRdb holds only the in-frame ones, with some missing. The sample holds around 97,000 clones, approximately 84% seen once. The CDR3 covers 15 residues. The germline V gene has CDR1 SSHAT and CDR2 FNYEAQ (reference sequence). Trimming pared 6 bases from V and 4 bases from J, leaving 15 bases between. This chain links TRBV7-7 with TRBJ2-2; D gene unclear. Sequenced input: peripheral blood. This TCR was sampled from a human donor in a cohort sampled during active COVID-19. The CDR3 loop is CASSAAAAFTGELFF. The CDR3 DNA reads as TGTGCCAGCAGTGCCGCGGCAGCGTTCACCGGGGAGCTGTTTTTT. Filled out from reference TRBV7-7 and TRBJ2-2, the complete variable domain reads GAGVSQSPRYKVTKRGQDVTLRCDPISSHATLYWYQQALGQGPEFLTYFNYEAQPDKSGLPSDRFSAERPEGSISTLTIQRTEQRDSAMYRCASSAAAAFTGELFFGEGSRLTVL.